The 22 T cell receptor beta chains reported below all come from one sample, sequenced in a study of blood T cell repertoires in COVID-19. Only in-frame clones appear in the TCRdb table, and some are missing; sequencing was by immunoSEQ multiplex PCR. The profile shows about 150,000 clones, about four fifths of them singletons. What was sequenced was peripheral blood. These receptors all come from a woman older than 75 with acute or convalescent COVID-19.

CDR3 in DNA: TGTGCCATCAGTGAGCGGGGGACAGTTGGAGAAAAACTGTTTTTT. This sequence encodes CAISERGTVGEKLFF. This chain joins TRBV10-3 and TRBJ1-4, with 7 bases fitting TRBD1. The CDR3 extends over 15 amino acids. Per germline, CDR1 ENHRY and CDR2 SYGVKD. The V segment lost 2 bases and the J segment 8 bases; nucleotides outside the gene matches: 8.

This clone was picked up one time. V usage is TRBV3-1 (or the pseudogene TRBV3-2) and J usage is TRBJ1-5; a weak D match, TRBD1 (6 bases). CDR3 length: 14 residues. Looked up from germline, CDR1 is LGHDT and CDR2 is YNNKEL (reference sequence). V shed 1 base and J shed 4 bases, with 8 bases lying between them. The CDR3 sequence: CASSQGTVNQPQHF. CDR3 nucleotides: TGTGCCAGCAGCCAAGGGACAGTGAATCAGCCCCAGCATTTT.

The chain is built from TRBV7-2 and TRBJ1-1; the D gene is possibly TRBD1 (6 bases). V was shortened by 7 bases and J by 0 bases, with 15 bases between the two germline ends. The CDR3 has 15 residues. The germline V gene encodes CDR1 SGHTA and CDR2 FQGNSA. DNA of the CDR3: TGTGCCAGCACCGAGAGACAGGAGATGAACACTGAAGCTTTCTTT. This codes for CASTERQEMNTEAFF.

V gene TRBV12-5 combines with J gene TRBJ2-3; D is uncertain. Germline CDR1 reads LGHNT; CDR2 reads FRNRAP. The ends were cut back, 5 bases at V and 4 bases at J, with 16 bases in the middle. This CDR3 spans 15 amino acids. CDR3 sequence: CASGATVRIADTQYF. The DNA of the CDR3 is TGTGCTAGTGGTGCTACGGTGAGGATCGCAGATACGCAGTATTTT.

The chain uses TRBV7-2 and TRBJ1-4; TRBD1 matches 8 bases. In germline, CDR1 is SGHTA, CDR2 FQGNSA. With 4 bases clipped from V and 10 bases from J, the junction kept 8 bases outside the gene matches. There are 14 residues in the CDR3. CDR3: CASSSQGGGGKLFF. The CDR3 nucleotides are TGTGCCAGCAGCTCACAGGGGGGAGGTGGAAAACTGTTTTTT.

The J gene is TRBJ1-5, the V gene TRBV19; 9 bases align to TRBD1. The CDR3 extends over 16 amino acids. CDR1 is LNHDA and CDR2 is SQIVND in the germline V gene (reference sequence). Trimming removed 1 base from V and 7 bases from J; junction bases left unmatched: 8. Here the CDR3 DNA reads TGTGCCAGTAGTATAGTAACAGGGGGCGATTCCCAGCCCCAGCATTTT. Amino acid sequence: CASSIVTGGDSQPQHF.

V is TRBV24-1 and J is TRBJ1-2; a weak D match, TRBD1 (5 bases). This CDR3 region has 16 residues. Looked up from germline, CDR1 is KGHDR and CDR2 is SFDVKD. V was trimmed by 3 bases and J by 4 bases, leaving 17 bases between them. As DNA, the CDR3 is TGTGCCACCAGTGATCCGGCCGGTGGGGGGACCTATGGCTACACCTTC. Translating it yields CATSDPAGGGTYGYTF.

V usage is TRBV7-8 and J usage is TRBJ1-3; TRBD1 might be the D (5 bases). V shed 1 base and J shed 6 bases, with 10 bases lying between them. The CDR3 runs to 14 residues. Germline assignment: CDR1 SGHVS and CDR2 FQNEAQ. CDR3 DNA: TGTGCCAGCAGCTTAGAGGCGGGACTAAACACCATATATTTT. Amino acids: CASSLEAGLNTIYF.

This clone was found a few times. The CDR3 here is CASSLAREGFGTEAFF. The CDR3 nucleotides read TGTGCCAGCAGCTTGGCCCGAGAGGGTTTCGGCACTGAAGCTTTCTTT. The chain has TRBV5-6 and TRBJ1-1; D gene uncertain. The ends were cut back, 0 bases at V and 4 bases at J, with 16 bases in the middle. The germline gives CDR1 SGHDT, CDR2 YYEEEE. The CDR3 totals 16 residues.

DNA for the CDR3: TGCGCCAGCAGTTCGCCGGACAGCACAGCGTCGAACACTGAAGCTTTCTTT. Translated, it gives CASSSPDSTASNTEAFF. The chain uses TRBV5-1 and TRBJ1-1, with a possible D match to TRBD1 (6 bases). The ends were cut back, 5 bases at V and 1 base at J, with 21 bases in the middle. The CDR3 length is 17 residues. Germline CDR1 SGHRS, CDR2 YFSETQ.

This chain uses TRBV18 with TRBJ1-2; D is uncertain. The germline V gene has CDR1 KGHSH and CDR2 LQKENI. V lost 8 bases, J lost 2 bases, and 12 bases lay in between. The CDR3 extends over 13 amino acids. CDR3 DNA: TGTGCCAGCCGTGAACGGGAGAACTATGGCTACACCTTC. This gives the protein CASRERENYGYTF.

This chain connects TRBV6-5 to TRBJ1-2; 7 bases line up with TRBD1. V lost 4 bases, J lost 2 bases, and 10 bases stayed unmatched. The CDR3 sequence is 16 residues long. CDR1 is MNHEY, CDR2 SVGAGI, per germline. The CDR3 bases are TGTGCCAGCAGTTTCCAGGTGATGGGACAGAACTATGGCTACACCTTC. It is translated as CASSFQVMGQNYGYTF.

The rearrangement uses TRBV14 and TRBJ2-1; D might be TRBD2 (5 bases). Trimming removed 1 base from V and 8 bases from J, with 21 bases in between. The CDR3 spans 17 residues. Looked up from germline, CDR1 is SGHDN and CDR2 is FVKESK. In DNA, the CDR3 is TGTGCCAGCAGCCAAGCTCGTCGAGGGAGTGCCCTGGATGAGCAGTTCTTC. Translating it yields CASSQARRGSALDEQFF.

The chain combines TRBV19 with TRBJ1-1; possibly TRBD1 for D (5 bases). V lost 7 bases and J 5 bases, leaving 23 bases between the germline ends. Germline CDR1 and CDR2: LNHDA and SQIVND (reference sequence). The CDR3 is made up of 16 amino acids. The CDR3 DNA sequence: TGTGCCAGTATGGGGAATTGGGGTCGGGGGAAGACTGAAGCTTTCTTT. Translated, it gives CASMGNWGRGKTEAFF.

CDR3 in amino acids: CASSLSPGGQETQYF. In DNA, the CDR3 is TGCGCCAGCAGCTTGTCGCCAGGGGGCCAAGAGACCCAGTACTTC. V and J are TRBV5-1 and TRBJ2-5; the match to TRBD1 covers 7 bases. Germline-derived CDR1 and CDR2 are SGHRS and YFSETQ. V shed 1 base, J shed 1 base, and the junction held 4 bases outside the gene matches. The CDR3 contains 15 residues.

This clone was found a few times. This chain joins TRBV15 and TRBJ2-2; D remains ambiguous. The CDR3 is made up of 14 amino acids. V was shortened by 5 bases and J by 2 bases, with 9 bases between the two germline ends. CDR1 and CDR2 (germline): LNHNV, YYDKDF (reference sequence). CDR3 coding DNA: TGTGCCACCAGCGGTCAAAGCAACACCGGGGAGCTGTTTTTT. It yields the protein CATSGQSNTGELFF.

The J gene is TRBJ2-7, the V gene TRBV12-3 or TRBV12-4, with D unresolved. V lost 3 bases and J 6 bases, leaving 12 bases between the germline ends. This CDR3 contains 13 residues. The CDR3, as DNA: TGTGCCAGCAGTTTGTATTTAGTTCGCGAGCAGTACTTC. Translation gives CASSLYLVREQYF.

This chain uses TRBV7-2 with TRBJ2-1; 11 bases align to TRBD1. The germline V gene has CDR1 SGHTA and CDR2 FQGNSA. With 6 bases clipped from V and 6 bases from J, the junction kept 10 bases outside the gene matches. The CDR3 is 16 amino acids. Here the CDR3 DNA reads TGTGCCAGCAGTTCCGGGCCCGGGACAGGGGGCAATGAGCAGTTCTTC. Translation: CASSSGPGTGGNEQFF.

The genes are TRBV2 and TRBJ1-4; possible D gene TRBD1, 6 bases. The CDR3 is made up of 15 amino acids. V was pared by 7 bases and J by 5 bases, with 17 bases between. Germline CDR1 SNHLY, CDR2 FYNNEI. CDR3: CASIEGGATNEKLFF. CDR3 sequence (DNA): TGTGCCAGCATCGAGGGGGGGGCGACAAATGAAAAACTGTTTTTT.

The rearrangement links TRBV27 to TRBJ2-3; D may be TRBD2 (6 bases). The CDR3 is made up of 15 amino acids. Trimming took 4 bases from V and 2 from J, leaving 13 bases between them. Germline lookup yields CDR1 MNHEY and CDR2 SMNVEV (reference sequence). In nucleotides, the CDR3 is TGTGCCAGCAGTTATACTAGCCCATCCACAGATACGCAGTATTTT. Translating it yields CASSYTSPSTDTQYF.

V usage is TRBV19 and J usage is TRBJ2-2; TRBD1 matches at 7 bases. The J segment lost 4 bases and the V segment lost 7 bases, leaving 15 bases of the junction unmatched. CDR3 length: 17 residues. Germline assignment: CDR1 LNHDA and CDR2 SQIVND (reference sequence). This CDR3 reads CASTLGRQGRSTGELFF. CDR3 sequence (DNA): TGTGCCAGTACCTTAGGCCGACAGGGTCGATCCACCGGGGAGCTGTTTTTT.

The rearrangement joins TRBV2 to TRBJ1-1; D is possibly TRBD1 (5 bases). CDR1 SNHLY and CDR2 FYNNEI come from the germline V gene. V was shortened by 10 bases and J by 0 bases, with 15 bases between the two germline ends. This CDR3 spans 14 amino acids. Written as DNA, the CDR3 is TGTGCCACTGGGTTAGGGACTGTGAACACTGAAGCTTTCTTT. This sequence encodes CATGLGTVNTEAFF.